This T cell receptor (beta chain) emerged from a study of blood T cell repertoires in COVID-19. Points on this clone: A read error may produce the germline difference seen at one junction end.

Generated by immunoSEQ multiplex PCR, the TCRdb table keeps only in-frame clones and is missing some. There are some 180,000 clones in the sample; roughly 77% occur only once, and about 6.5% lies in the top ten. While infection was still active, Seattle patients were enrolled and then followed longitudinally. CDR3 length: 19 amino acids. The V gene's germline CDR1 is MNHEY and CDR2 SVGEGT. The chain combines TRBV6-2 or TRBV6-3 with TRBJ2-1; 14 bases match TRBD2. This TCR derives from a middle-aged woman with COVID-19, enrolled during active disease. Material: peripheral blood. CDR3 in amino acids: CASTYPRTSGGRAYNEQFF. DNA of the CDR3: TGTGCCAGCACTTACCCAAGGACTAGCGGGGGGCGGGCCTACAATGAGCAGTTCTTC.